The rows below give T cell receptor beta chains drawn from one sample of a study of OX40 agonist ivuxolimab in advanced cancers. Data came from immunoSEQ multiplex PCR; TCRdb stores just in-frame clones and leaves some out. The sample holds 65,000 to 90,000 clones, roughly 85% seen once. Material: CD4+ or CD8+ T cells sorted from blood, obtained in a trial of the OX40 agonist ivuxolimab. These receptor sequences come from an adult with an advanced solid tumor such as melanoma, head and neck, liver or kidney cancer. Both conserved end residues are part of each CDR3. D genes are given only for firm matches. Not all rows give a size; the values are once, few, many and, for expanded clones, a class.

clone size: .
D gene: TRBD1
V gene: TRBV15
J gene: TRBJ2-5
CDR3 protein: CATSRQIRDRGRETQYF
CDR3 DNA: TGTGCCACCAGCAGACAAATCCGGGACAGGGGGCGGGAGACCCAGTACTTC

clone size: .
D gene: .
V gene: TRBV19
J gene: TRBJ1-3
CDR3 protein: CASKPGSSGNTIYF
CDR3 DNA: TGTGCCAGTAAGCCGGGGAGCTCTGGAAACACCATATATTTT

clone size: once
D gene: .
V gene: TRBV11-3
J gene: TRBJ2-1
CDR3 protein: CASSLGFRGFSYNEQFF
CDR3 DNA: TGTGCCAGCAGCTTAGGTTTTAGGGGATTCTCCTACAATGAGCAGTTCTTC

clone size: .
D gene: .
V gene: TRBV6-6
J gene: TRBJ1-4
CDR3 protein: CASSYSNRNNEKLFF
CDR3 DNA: TGTGCCAGCAGTTACTCGAACAGGAATAATGAAAAACTGTTTTTT

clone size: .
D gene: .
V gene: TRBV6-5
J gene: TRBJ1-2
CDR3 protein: CASTKRIGEGYGYTF
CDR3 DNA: TGTGCCAGCACCAAGAGAATTGGGGAGGGCTATGGCTACACCTTC

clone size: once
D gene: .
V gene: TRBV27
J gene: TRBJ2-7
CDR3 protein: CASSAAGRGRHEQYF
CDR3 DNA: TGTGCCAGCAGTGCCGCGGGCAGGGGACGCCACGAGCAGTACTTC

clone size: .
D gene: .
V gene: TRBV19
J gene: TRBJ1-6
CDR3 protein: CASSPQSSYNSPLHF
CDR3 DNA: TGTGCCAGTAGTCCCCAGAGCTCCTATAATTCACCCCTCCACTTT

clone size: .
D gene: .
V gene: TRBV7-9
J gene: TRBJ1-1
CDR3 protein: CASSLDRNTEAFF
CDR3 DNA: TGTGCCAGCAGCTTGGACAGAAACACTGAAGCTTTCTTT

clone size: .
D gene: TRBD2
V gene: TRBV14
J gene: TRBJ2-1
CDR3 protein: CASSQDLNLYRASGPYNEQFF
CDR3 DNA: TGTGCCAGCAGCCAAGATCTTAACCTGTACCGGGCTAGCGGACCATACAATGAGCAGTTCTTC

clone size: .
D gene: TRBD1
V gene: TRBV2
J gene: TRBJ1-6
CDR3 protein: CASSLSRTGWNSPLHF
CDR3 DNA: TGTGCCAGCAGCCTATCCCGGACAGGGTGGAATTCACCCCTCCACTTT

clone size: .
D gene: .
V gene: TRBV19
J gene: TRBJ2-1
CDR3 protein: CASSSRGRYNEQFF
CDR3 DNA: TGTGCCAGTAGTAGCCGGGGGCGATACAATGAGCAGTTCTTC

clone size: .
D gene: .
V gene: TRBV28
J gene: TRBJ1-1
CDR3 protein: CASIHGGFNTEAFF
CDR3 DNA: TGTGCCAGCATCCACGGGGGATTCAACACTGAAGCTTTCTTT

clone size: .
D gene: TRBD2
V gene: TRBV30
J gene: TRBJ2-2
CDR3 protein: CAWRLAGPNTGELFF
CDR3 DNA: TGTGCCTGGAGACTAGCGGGTCCGAACACCGGGGAGCTGTTTTTT

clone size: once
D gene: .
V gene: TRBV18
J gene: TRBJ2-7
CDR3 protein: CASSSFTRGVPYEQYF
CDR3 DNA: TGTGCCAGCTCATCTTTTACGAGGGGAGTCCCCTACGAGCAGTACTTC

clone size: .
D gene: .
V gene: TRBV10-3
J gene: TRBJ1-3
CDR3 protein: CAISESGGSHTIYF
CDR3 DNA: TGTGCCATCAGTGAGTCTGGGGGGTCGCACACCATATATTTT

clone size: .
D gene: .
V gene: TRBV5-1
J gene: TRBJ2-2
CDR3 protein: CASSSGRRGGEITGELFF
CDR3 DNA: TGCGCCAGCAGTTCCGGCCGGAGAGGTGGAGAAATCACCGGGGAGCTGTTTTTT

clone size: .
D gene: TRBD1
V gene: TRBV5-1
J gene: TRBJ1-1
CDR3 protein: CASSPGTEGTEAFF
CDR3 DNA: TGCGCCAGCAGCCCGGGGACAGAGGGGACTGAAGCTTTCTTT

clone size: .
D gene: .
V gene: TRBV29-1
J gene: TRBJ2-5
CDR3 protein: CSVEAAQKETQYF
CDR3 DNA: TGCAGCGTTGAAGCTGCTCAAAAAGAGACCCAGTACTTC

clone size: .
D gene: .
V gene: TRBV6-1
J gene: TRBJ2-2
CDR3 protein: CASSANAGTYELFF
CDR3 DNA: TGTGCCAGCAGTGCAAACGCCGGGACTTATGAGCTGTTTTTT

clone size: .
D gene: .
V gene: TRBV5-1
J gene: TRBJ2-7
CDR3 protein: CASSLGSGGEQYF
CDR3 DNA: TGCGCCAGCAGCTTGGGTTCCGGGGGAGAGCAGTACTTC

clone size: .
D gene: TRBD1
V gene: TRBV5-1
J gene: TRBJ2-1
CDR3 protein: CASSLAQGAYNEQFF
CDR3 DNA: TGCGCCAGCAGCTTGGCACAGGGGGCCTACAATGAGCAGTTCTTC

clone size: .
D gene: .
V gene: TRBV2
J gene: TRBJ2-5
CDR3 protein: CASNDPDETQYF
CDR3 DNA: TGTGCCAGCAACGACCCAGACGAGACCCAGTACTTC

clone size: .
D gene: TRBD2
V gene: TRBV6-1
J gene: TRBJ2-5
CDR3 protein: CASSENLAGQETQYF
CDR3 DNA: TGTGCCAGCAGTGAGAACCTAGCGGGCCAAGAGACCCAGTACTTC

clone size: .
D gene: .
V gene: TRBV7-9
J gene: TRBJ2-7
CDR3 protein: CASSPQPQGSYEQYF
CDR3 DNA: TGTGCCAGCAGCCCTCAGCCGCAGGGTAGCTACGAGCAGTACTTC

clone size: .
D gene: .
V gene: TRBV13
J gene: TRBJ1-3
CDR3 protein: CASSTTGNGNTIYF
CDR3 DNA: TGTGCCAGCAGCACAACAGGGAATGGAAACACCATATATTTT

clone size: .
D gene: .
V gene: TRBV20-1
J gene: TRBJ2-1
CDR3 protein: CSARDEEQFF
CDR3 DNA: TGCAGTGCTAGAGACGAGGAGCAGTTCTTC

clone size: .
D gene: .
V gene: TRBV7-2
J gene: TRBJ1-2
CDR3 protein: CASSPQTVGYTF
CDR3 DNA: TGTGCCAGCAGCCCCCAGACAGTTGGCTACACCTTC

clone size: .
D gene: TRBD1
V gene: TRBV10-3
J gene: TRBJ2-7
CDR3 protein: CAISTTGWEQYF
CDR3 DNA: TGTGCCATCAGTACGACAGGGTGGGAGCAGTACTTC

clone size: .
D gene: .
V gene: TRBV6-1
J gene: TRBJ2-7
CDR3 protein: CASIPKGTHPYEQYF
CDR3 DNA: TGTGCCAGCATCCCGAAGGGGACTCACCCCTACGAGCAGTACTTC

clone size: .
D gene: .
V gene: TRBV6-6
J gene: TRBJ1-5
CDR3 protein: CASSYANQPQHF
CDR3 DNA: TGTGCCAGCAGTTATGCCAATCAGCCCCAGCATTTT

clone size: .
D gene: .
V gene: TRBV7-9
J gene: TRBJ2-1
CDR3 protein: CASSFSVQNYNEQFF
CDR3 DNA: TGTGCCAGCAGCTTTTCTGTGCAAAACTACAATGAGCAGTTCTTC